This TCR beta chain emerged from a study of naive and memory T cell subsets. Overall study findings and caveats: TCR transcript changes with activation or differentiation may affect this RNA method.

An oligonucleotide containing a UMI was ligated to the 3' end of TCR cDNA. Adult healthy volunteers gave 2.5 ml peripheral blood for whole-blood RNA. In this sample, this clonotype turned up a few times. Its antigen is not identified. Amplification of ligated cDNA took four PCR rounds with SP2 and nested alpha and beta constant primers. Reverse transcription of blood and skin TCR RNA was primed at alpha and beta constant regions. TCRdb reprocessed the 5' RACE reads via MiXCR and lists one record per CDR3 protein. Of about 62,000 distinct CDR3 sequences in the sample, 8% were seen once. The TCR originated in a female donor in good health.

The CDR3 sequence is CSADGDARVYEQYF. DNA of the CDR3: TGCAGTGCGGACGGGGACGCAAGGGTTTACGAGCAGTACTTC. The V and J genes are TRBV20-1 and TRBJ2-7; tentatively, D is TRBD1 or TRBD2 (5 bases each). CDR1 is DFQATT, CDR2 SNEGSKA, per germline (reference sequence). Between the trimmed V and J ends, which lost 6 bases and 4 bases, there was a span of 19 bases. The CDR3 has 14 residues.